Presented here are 12 T cell receptor beta chains from one specimen sequenced in a study of blood T cell repertoires in COVID-19. Assay used: immunoSEQ multiplex PCR; TCRdb lists only in-frame clones, some missing. The repertoire holds about 90,000 clones, with roughly nine tenths as singletons. The specimen was peripheral blood. Every receptor here comes from a human donor with active COVID-19. The donor label of this sample is uncertain.

The chain uses TRBV24-1 and TRBJ1-1, with 8 positions matching TRBD1. This CDR3 has 12 residues. The trim removed 4 bases at V and 10 bases at J, leaving 4 bases unmatched. Germline V lookup: CDR1 KGHDR, CDR2 SFDVKD. The DNA for the CDR3 is TGTGCCACCAGTGAACCCACAGGGGGAGCTTTCTTT. Its translation: CATSEPTGGAFF.

The rearrangement uses TRBV6-5 and TRBJ2-2; D might be TRBD2 (6 bases). Germline V gives CDR1 MNHEY, CDR2 SVGAGI. The CDR3 covers 14 residues. V gave up 4 bases and J gave up 5 bases, with 11 bases separating them. CDR3 protein: CASSWEEETGELFF. CDR3 DNA: TGTGCCAGCAGTTGGGAGGAAGAGACCGGGGAGCTGTTTTTT.

The table lists this clone with a count of one. This chain links TRBV28 with TRBJ2-5; D gene ambiguous. Germline loops: CDR1 MDHEN, CDR2 SYDVKM. CDR3 size: 14 residues. The ends were cut back, 6 bases at V and 5 bases at J, with 16 bases in the middle. Written as DNA, the CDR3 is TGTGCCAGCAGCACCACGCTGGGCTCGGAGACCCAGTACTTC. Its protein product is CASSTTLGSETQYF.

V and J are TRBV4-3 and TRBJ2-7, with D perhaps matching TRBD1 (5 bases). Germline CDR1 reads LGHNA; CDR2 reads YSLEER. V lost 0 bases, J lost 6 bases, and 12 bases lay in between. The CDR3 consists of 14 residues. CDR3 residues: CASSQDTDILEQYF. CDR3 nucleotide sequence: TGCGCCAGCAGCCAAGATACGGACATTCTCGAGCAGTACTTC.

The chain joins TRBV10-3 to TRBJ1-1; no firm D call. This CDR3 region has 15 residues. Trimming removed 1 base at V and 1 base at J, with 10 bases between. The germline CDR1 and CDR2 sequences are ENHRY and SYGVKD. CDR3 sequence reads: CAISEYREGNTEAFF. The CDR3 DNA is TGTGCCATCAGTGAGTATAGGGAGGGGAACACTGAAGCTTTCTTT.

V usage is TRBV5-4 and J usage is TRBJ2-7; a weak D match, TRBD1 (6 bases). Trimming took 2 bases from V and 5 from J, leaving 11 bases between them. CDR3 length equals 13 residues. From germline, CDR1 is SGHNT and CDR2 YYREEE (reference sequence). This chain's CDR3 is CASSLTGLNEQYF. The CDR3 DNA reads as TGTGCCAGCAGCTTAACAGGGCTTAACGAGCAGTACTTC.

This chain connects TRBV6-4 to TRBJ1-5; 7 bases fit TRBD1. Germline CDR1 and CDR2: MRHNA and SNTAGT. V shed 3 bases and J 0 bases; nucleotides not matched to a gene: 14. The CDR3 has 19 residues. The chain's CDR3 is CASSEGGGFGLLSNQPQHF. In DNA, the CDR3 is TGTGCCAGCAGTGAAGGAGGGGGCTTTGGTCTCCTTAGCAATCAGCCCCAGCATTTT.

This chain joins TRBV9 and TRBJ2-3; 8 positions match TRBD1. The length of the CDR3 is 14 residues. Germline trimming cut 5 bases from V and 1 base from J; bases unmatched to any gene: 3. Germline-derived CDR1 and CDR2 are SGDLS and YYNGEE. CDR3 sequence (DNA): TGTGCCAGCAGTCAGGGGGCCCGCACAGATACGCAGTATTTT. Translated: CASSQGARTDTQYF.

This chain links TRBV6-1 with TRBJ2-1; D not resolved. Germline lookup yields CDR1 MNHNS and CDR2 SASEGT. This CDR3 is built from 14 residues. V lost 2 bases and J lost 4, with 9 bases in between. The CDR3 DNA is TGTGCCAGCAGTGAACAGGCCAGATACAATGAGCAGTTCTTC. As protein: CASSEQARYNEQFF.

J is TRBJ1-4 and V is TRBV5-1; 8 bases match TRBD1. This CDR3 has 14 amino acids. Looked up from germline, CDR1 is SGHRS and CDR2 is YFSETQ. J lost 8 bases, V lost 4 bases, and 7 bases had no gene match. The CDR3 spells CASSPVAGGEKLFF. DNA for the CDR3: TGCGCCAGCAGCCCGGTGGCAGGGGGCGAAAAACTGTTTTTT.

This rearrangement joins TRBV11-1 to TRBJ2-7; D remains ambiguous. Trimming left V 2 bases short and J 2 bases short, with 13 bases between. This CDR3 comprises 15 residues. Germline V lookup: CDR1 SGHAT, CDR2 FQDESV (reference sequence). CDR3 nucleotides: TGTGCCAGCAGCTTAAAGGCAGCGAAAGCCTACGAGCAGTACTTC. Amino acids: CASSLKAAKAYEQYF.

The V call is TRBV5-4, the J call TRBJ2-3; 9 bases fit TRBD1. Germline CDR1 and CDR2: SGHNT and YYREEE (reference sequence). This CDR3 is built from 17 residues. J was trimmed by 2 bases and V by 0 bases; bases with no gene match: 7. DNA of the CDR3: TGTGCCAGCAGCTTGGGGGGACAGGGATACCCCACAGATACGCAGTATTTT. Amino acids: CASSLGGQGYPTDTQYF.